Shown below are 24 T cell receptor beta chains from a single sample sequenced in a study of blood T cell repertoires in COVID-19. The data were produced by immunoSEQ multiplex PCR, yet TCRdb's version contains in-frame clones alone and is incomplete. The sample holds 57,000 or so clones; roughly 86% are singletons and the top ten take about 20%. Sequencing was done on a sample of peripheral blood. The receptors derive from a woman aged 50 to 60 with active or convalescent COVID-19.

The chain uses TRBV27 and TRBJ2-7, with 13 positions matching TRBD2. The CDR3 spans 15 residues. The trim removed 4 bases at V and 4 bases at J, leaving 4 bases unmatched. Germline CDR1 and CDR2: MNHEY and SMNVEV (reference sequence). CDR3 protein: CASSSRTSGSYEQYF. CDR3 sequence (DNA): TGTGCCAGCAGTTCCAGGACTAGCGGGAGTTACGAGCAGTACTTC.

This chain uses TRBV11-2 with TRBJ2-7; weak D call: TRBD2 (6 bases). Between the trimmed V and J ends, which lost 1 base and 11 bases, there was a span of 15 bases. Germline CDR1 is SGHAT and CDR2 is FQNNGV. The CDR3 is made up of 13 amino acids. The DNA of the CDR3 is TGTGCCAGCAGCTTAGCAACTACTAGCCCGGAGTACTTC. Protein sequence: CASSLATTSPEYF.

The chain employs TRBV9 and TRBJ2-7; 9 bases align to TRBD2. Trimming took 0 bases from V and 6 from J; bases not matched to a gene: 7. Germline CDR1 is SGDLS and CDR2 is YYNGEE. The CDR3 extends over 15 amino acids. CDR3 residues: CASSVEGSGGSEQYF. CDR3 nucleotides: TGTGCCAGCAGCGTAGAGGGTAGCGGGGGCTCCGAGCAGTACTTC.

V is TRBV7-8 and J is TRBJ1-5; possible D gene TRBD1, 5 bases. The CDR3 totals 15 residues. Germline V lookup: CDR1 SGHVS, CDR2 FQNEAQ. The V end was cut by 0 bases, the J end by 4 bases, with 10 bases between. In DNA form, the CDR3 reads TGTGCCAGCAGCTTAGCGCCCAGGGCAAATCAGCCCCAGCATTTT. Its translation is CASSLAPRANQPQHF.

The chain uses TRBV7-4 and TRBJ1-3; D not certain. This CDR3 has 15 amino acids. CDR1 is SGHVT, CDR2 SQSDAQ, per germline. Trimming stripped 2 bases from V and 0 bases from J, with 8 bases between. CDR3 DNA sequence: TGTGCCAGCAGCTTAAAAAGACACTCTGGAAACACCATATATTTT. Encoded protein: CASSLKRHSGNTIYF. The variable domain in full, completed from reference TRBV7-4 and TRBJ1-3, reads GAGVSQSPRYKVAKRGRDVALRCDSISGHVTLYWYRQTLGQGSEVLTYSQSDAQRDKSGRPSGRFSAERPERSVSTLKIQRTEQGDSAVYLCASSLKRHSGNTIYFGEGSWLTVV.

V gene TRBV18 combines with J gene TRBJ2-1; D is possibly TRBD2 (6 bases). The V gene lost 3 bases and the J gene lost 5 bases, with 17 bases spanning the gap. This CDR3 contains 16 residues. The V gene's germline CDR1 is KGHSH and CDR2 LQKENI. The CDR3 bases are TGTGCCAGCTCACCTCCCTCGCCGGGAGTCCACAATGAGCAGTTCTTC. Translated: CASSPPSPGVHNEQFF.

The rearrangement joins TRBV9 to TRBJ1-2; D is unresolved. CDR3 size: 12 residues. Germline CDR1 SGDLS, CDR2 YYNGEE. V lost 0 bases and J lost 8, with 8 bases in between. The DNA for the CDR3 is TGTGCCAGCAGCGTAGGCGGGCGCGGCTACACCTTC. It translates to CASSVGGRGYTF.

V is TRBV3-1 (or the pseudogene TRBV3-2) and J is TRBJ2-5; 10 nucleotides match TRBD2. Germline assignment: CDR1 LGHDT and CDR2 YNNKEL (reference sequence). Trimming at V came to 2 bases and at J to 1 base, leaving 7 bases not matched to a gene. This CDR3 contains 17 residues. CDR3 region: CASSQPGLAGVQETQYF. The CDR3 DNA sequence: TGTGCCAGCAGCCAACCTGGGCTAGCGGGAGTCCAAGAGACCCAGTACTTC.

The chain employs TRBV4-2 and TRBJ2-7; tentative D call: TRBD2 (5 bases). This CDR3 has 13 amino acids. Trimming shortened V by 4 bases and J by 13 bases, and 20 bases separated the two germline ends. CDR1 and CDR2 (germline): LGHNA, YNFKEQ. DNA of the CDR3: TGTGCCAGCAGCCCCGGGGTGCGCGGGCCCTATTACTTC. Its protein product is CASSPGVRGPYYF.

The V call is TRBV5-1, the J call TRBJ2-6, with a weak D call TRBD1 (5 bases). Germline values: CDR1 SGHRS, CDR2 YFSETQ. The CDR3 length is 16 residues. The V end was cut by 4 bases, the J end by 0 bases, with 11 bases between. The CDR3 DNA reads TGCGCCAGCAGCCCCTCAGGGAACTCTGGGGCCAACGTCCTGACTTTC. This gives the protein CASSPSGNSGANVLTF.

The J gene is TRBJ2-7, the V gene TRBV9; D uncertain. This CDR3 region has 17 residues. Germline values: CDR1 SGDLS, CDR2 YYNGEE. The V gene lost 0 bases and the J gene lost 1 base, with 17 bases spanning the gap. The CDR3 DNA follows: TGTGCCAGCAGCGTAGCCCCTCCCAATCTAATATCCTACGAGCAGTACTTC. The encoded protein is CASSVAPPNLISYEQYF.

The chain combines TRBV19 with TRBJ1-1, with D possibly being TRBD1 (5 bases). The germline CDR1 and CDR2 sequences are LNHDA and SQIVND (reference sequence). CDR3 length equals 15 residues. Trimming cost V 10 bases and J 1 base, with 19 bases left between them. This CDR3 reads CATTLGGPQNTEAFF. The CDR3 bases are TGTGCCACTACCCTCGGGGGACCTCAGAACACTGAAGCTTTCTTT.

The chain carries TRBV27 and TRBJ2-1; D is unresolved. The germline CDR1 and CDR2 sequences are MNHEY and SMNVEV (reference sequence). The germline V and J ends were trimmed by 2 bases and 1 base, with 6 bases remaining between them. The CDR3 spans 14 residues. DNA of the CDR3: TGTGCCAGCAGTTTAATGAGTTCCTACAATGAGCAGTTCTTC. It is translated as CASSLMSSYNEQFF.

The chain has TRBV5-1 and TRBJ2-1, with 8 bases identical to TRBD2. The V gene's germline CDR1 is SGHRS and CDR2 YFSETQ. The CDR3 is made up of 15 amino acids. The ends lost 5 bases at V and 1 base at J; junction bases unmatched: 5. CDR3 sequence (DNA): TGCGCCAGCAGAGTTAGCGGGATTTCCTACAATGAGCAGTTCTTC. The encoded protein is CASRVSGISYNEQFF.

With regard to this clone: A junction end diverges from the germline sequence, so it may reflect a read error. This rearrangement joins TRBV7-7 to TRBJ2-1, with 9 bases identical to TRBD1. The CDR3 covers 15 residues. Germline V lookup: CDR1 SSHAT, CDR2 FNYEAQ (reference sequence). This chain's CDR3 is CASSAGQGRRDEQFF. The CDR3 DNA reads TGTGCTAGCAGCGCCGGACAGGGGAGGCGGGATGAGCAGTTCTTC.

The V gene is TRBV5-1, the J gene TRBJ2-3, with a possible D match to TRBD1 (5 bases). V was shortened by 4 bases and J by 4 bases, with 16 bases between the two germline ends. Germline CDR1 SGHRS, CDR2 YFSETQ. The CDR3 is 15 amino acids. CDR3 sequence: CASSPPQGSADTQYF. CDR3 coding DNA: TGCGCCAGCAGCCCCCCCCAGGGCAGCGCAGATACGCAGTATTTT. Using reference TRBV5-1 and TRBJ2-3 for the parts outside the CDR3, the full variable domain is KAGVTQTPRYLIKTRGQQVTLSCSPISGHRSVSWYQQTPGQGLQFLFEYFSETQRNKGNFPGRFSGRQFSNSRSEMNVSTLELGDSALYLCASSPPQGSADTQYFGPGTRLTVL.

DNA for the CDR3: TGCAGTGCTAGTACAGCCCAAGAGACCCAGTACTTC. As protein: CSASTAQETQYF. This sequence joins TRBV20-1 and TRBJ2-5; D is ambiguous. The CDR3 has 12 amino acids. Germline assignment: CDR1 DFQATT and CDR2 SNEGSKA (reference sequence). The V gene lost 3 bases and the J gene lost 1 base, with 6 bases spanning the gap.

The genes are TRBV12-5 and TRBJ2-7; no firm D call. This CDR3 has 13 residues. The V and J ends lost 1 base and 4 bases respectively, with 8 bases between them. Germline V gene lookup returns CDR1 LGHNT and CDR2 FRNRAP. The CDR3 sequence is CASGLGLPYEQYF. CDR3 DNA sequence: TGTGCTAGTGGTTTGGGACTTCCTTACGAGCAGTACTTC.

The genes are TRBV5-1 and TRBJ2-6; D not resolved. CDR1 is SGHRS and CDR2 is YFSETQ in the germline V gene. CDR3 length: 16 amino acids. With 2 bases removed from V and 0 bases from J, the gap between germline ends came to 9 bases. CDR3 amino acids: CASSFAGSSGANVLTF. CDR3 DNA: TGCGCCAGCAGCTTCGCCGGTAGCTCTGGGGCCAACGTCCTGACTTTC. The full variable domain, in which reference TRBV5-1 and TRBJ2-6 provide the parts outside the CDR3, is KAGVTQTPRYLIKTRGQQVTLSCSPISGHRSVSWYQQTPGQGLQFLFEYFSETQRNKGNFPGRFSGRQFSNSRSEMNVSTLELGDSALYLCASSFAGSSGANVLTFGAGSRLTVL.

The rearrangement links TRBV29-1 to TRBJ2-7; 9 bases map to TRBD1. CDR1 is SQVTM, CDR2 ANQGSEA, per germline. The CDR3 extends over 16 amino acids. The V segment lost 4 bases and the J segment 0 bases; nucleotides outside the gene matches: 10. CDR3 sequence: CSVGGRGQGRSYEQYF. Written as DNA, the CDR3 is TGCAGCGTTGGGGGCCGGGGACAGGGCCGCTCCTACGAGCAGTACTTC.

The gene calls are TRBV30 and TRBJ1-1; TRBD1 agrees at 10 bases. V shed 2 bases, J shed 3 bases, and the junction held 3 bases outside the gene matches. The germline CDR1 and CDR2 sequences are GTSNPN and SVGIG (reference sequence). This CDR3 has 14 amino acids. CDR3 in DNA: TGTGCCTGGAGTCAGGGGACAGGGGACACTGAAGCTTTCTTT. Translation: CAWSQGTGDTEAFF. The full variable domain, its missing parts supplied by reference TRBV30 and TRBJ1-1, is SQTIHQWPATLVQPVGSPLSLECTVEGTSNPNLYWYRQAAGRGLQLLFYSVGIGQISSEVPQNLSASRPQDRQFILSSKKLLLSDSGFYLCAWSQGTGDTEAFFGQGTRLTVV.

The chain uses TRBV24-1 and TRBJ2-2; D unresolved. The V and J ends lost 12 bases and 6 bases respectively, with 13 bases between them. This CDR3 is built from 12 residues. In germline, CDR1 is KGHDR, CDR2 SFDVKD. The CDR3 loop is CAALSRSGELFF. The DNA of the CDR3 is TGTGCCGCCTTAAGTCGGTCCGGGGAGCTGTTTTTT.

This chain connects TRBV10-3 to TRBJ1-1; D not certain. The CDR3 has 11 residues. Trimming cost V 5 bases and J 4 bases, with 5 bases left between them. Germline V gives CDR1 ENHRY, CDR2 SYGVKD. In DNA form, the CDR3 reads TGTGCCATCAGTTGGGCCACTGAAGCTTTCTTT. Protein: CAISWATEAFF.

The CDR3 loop reads CASSVASGRKMGVYEQYF. CDR3 sequence (DNA): TGTGCCAGCAGCGTGGCCAGCGGGAGGAAAATGGGGGTATACGAGCAGTACTTC. This chain joins TRBV21-1 and TRBJ2-7; TRBD2, the table's D call, lacks a check against the DNA. TRBV21-1 is a listed pseudogene. This CDR3 contains 18 residues.